This T cell receptor beta chain was identified in a study of persistence of HIV-infected CD4 T cells. An overlapping HIV-1 Gag peptide pool stimulated these cells at approximately 1 ug/peptide/mL. CD40L/CD69 double-negative CD45RO-high memory CD4+ T cells were collected. This CDR3 has 14 residues. V lost 4 bases and J 7 bases, leaving 15 bases between the germline ends. Looked up from germline, CDR1 is MDHEN and CDR2 is SYDVKM. The libraries were made with immunoSEQ version 4 in survey mode. The assay was immunoSEQ multiplex PCR, and TCRdb's table has in-frame clones only and misses some. The table has approximately 65,000 clones, approximately 75% seen once. A word on this clone: Its antigen is as yet unknown.

The TCR originated in an adult man with HIV who was CMV-seropositive. The chain employs TRBV28 and TRBJ2-3; D unclear. The source was CD4+ T cells sorted from PBMCs after roughly 19-hour stimulation, collected from a patient who received antiretroviral therapy. In DNA, the CDR3 is TGTGCCAGCAGTTCCCGCAACTTACCACATACGCAGTATTTT. Translating it yields CASSSRNLPHTQYF.